These T cell receptor beta chains were read from a single sample in a study of blood T cell repertoires in COVID-19. Sequencing was performed with immunoSEQ multiplex PCR; in TCRdb, only in-frame clones are kept and a portion is missing. The sample shows roughly 220,000 clones, 80% to 85% of them seen only once. Sequencing was performed on PBMCs or T cells enriched from blood (not recorded which). These TCRs come from a woman in her 40s who had recovered from COVID-19. CDR3s leave out the opening cysteine and the closing phenylalanine or tryptophan. Each record gives: V gene, clone size, J gene, CDR3 protein. The size entry is marked missing in some rows and otherwise reads once, few, many or a size class.

V gene: TRBV28
clone size: .
J gene: TRBJ1-6
CDR3 protein: ASRPIASPLH

V gene: TRBV7-9
clone size: .
J gene: TRBJ1-1
CDR3 protein: ASSPTSRGRTEAF

V gene: TRBV6-5
clone size: .
J gene: TRBJ2-7
CDR3 protein: ASSLRDRGSYEQY

V gene: TRBV11-3
clone size: .
J gene: TRBJ2-3
CDR3 protein: ASSLGGTSDTQY

V gene: TRBV7-9
clone size: .
J gene: TRBJ1-2
CDR3 protein: ASSLGAGSREYGYT

V gene: TRBV27
clone size: .
J gene: TRBJ1-1
CDR3 protein: ASSLEQGARAF

V gene: TRBV10-3
clone size: .
J gene: TRBJ2-5
CDR3 protein: AISQFRLRETQY

V gene: TRBV2
clone size: .
J gene: TRBJ1-5
CDR3 protein: ASSLDSRQPQH

V gene: TRBV3-1/TRBV3-2
clone size: .
J gene: TRBJ1-3
CDR3 protein: ASSQDGGGTLSGNTIY

V gene: TRBV18
clone size: .
J gene: TRBJ1-3
CDR3 protein: ASSSGGQGSGNTIY

V gene: TRBV10-3
clone size: .
J gene: TRBJ2-1
CDR3 protein: ATGGGAYNEQF

V gene: TRBV7-6
clone size: .
J gene: TRBJ2-5
CDR3 protein: ASSLGTRSAQETQY

V gene: TRBV27
clone size: .
J gene: TRBJ2-7
CDR3 protein: ASSLSGQFSYEQY

V gene: TRBV5-4
clone size: many
J gene: TRBJ2-1
CDR3 protein: ASSLAWTGDNEQF

V gene: TRBV7-2
clone size: .
J gene: TRBJ1-4
CDR3 protein: ASSPIQGEKLF

V gene: TRBV7-8
clone size: .
J gene: TRBJ2-6
CDR3 protein: ASSLFSGANVLT

V gene: TRBV19
clone size: .
J gene: TRBJ1-2
CDR3 protein: ASSINVLRGYGYT

V gene: TRBV4-3
clone size: .
J gene: TRBJ2-1
CDR3 protein: ASSQDIREYNEQF

V gene: TRBV11-3
clone size: .
J gene: TRBJ2-2
CDR3 protein: ASRLQSNTGELF

V gene: TRBV6-5
clone size: few
J gene: TRBJ1-1
CDR3 protein: ASSYPGAHGTEAF

V gene: TRBV9
clone size: .
J gene: TRBJ2-1
CDR3 protein: ASSPMASGISEQF

V gene: TRBV7-9
clone size: once
J gene: TRBJ1-2
CDR3 protein: ASSLPDSRLYGYT

V gene: TRBV18
clone size: once
J gene: TRBJ2-1
CDR3 protein: ASSPLPAYNEQF

V gene: TRBV3-1/TRBV3-2
clone size: .
J gene: TRBJ2-1
CDR3 protein: ASSPRQASIGQF

V gene: TRBV9
clone size: .
J gene: TRBJ2-3
CDR3 protein: ASSAGPFIDTQY

V gene: TRBV5-1
clone size: .
J gene: TRBJ1-1
CDR3 protein: ASSLAQGAGTEAF

V gene: TRBV6-5
clone size: .
J gene: TRBJ1-2
CDR3 protein: ASSYRTGNGYT

V gene: TRBV27
clone size: .
J gene: TRBJ2-3
CDR3 protein: ASSSLTLSFDTQY

V gene: TRBV13
clone size: .
J gene: TRBJ1-4
CDR3 protein: ASSLARGSEKLF

V gene: TRBV7-9
clone size: .
J gene: TRBJ1-3
CDR3 protein: ASSSLRTDTIY

V gene: TRBV19
clone size: .
J gene: TRBJ2-1
CDR3 protein: ASSIPGRLNNEQF

V gene: TRBV5-5
clone size: .
J gene: TRBJ2-3
CDR3 protein: ASSPMIPTDTQY

V gene: TRBV11-3
clone size: .
J gene: TRBJ2-5
CDR3 protein: ASSLRTSGKETQY

V gene: TRBV7-9
clone size: .
J gene: TRBJ1-4
CDR3 protein: ASSPGATTGAEKLF

V gene: TRBV28
clone size: .
J gene: TRBJ2-4
CDR3 protein: ASSPGVLAKNIQY

V gene: TRBV7-2
clone size: .
J gene: TRBJ2-1
CDR3 protein: ASSLSSSGNSHNEQF

V gene: TRBV10-3
clone size: .
J gene: TRBJ2-1
CDR3 protein: AISGGGSEQF

V gene: TRBV6-5
clone size: .
J gene: TRBJ2-2
CDR3 protein: ASISGPNTGELF

V gene: TRBV5-4
clone size: .
J gene: TRBJ2-1
CDR3 protein: ASRDGTGGFSSYNEQF

V gene: TRBV27
clone size: .
J gene: TRBJ2-1
CDR3 protein: ASSLSRGIGEQF

V gene: TRBV5-6
clone size: .
J gene: TRBJ1-2
CDR3 protein: ASSLGWGETYGYT

V gene: TRBV28
clone size: once
J gene: TRBJ1-2
CDR3 protein: ASRSTENYGYT

V gene: TRBV7-9
clone size: .
J gene: TRBJ1-4
CDR3 protein: ASSLGGRAVNEKLF

V gene: TRBV28
clone size: few
J gene: TRBJ1-1
CDR3 protein: ASSSWGGGTEAF

V gene: TRBV11-1
clone size: .
J gene: TRBJ1-1
CDR3 protein: ASSFEGGHTEAF

V gene: TRBV2
clone size: few
J gene: TRBJ1-1
CDR3 protein: ASRGGLNTEAF

V gene: TRBV7-3
clone size: .
J gene: TRBJ2-7
CDR3 protein: ASSMAGPGLYEQY

V gene: TRBV12-5
clone size: .
J gene: TRBJ2-3
CDR3 protein: ASGLVLSDTQY

V gene: TRBV28
clone size: once
J gene: TRBJ2-4
CDR3 protein: ASSPTGREEIQY

V gene: TRBV19
clone size: .
J gene: TRBJ2-3
CDR3 protein: ASSIRRDTQY

V gene: TRBV2
clone size: .
J gene: TRBJ1-4
CDR3 protein: ASSGEEKLF

V gene: TRBV4-1
clone size: .
J gene: TRBJ2-2
CDR3 protein: ASSQASGNTGELF

V gene: TRBV11-3
clone size: .
J gene: TRBJ2-1
CDR3 protein: ASSPSPWTSPGSYNEQF

V gene: TRBV7-3
clone size: .
J gene: TRBJ2-2
CDR3 protein: ASSPRQGGWAGELF

V gene: TRBV10-3
clone size: .
J gene: TRBJ2-2
CDR3 protein: AISEPGGRSTGELF

V gene: TRBV7-9
clone size: .
J gene: TRBJ2-1
CDR3 protein: ASSSPSYYNEQF

V gene: TRBV6-6
clone size: .
J gene: TRBJ2-2
CDR3 protein: ASTWGGNTGELF

V gene: TRBV7-2
clone size: few
J gene: TRBJ2-1
CDR3 protein: ASSLLPSGSPSSYNEQF